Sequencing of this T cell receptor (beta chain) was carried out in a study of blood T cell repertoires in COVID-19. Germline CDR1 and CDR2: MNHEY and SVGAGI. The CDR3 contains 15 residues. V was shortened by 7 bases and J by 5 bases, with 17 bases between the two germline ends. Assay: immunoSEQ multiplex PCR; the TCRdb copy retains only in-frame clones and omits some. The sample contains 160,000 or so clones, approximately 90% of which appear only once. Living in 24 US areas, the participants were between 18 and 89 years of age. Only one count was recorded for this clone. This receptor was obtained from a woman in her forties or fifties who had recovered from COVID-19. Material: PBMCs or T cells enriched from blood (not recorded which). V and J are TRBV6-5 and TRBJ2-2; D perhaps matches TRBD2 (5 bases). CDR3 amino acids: CASTGRGFQTGELFF. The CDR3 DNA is TGTGCCAGCACCGGGCGAGGGTTCCAGACCGGGGAGCTGTTTTTT.